This T cell receptor beta chain was identified in a study of cytomegalovirus exposure and HLA in healthy donors. Study-wide background: Early release data held around 80 million unique TCRs from HLA-typed donors.

The V and J ends lost 5 bases and 7 bases respectively, with 15 bases between them. There are 14 residues in the CDR3. CDR1 and CDR2 from the germline V gene are SEHNR and FQNEAQ (reference sequence). Healthy bone marrow donors made up the donors. General study points: Being productive about 87% or about 30% of the time was typical of most TCR beta V segments in an earlier analysis.

The study ran its PCR with 60 Vbeta and 13 Jbeta primers. The protocol was immunoSEQ multiplex PCR, while the TCRdb copy is restricted to in-frame clones and leaves out a portion. The profile shows approximately 67,000 clones, 68% of them singletons. On this clone itself: Its specificity is not known.

V and J are TRBV7-9 and TRBJ2-4; TRBD2 is a possible D gene (5 bases). Sequenced sample: PBMCs. This receptor was identified in a woman younger than 45 in good health and CMV-seronegative. For the CDR3, the DNA is TGTGCCAGCAGCCCCCCCCGGGGATTGAACATTCAGTACTTC. Translation gives CASSPPRGLNIQYF.